One and the same sample provided the 16 T cell receptor beta chains below, sequenced in a study of blood T cell repertoires in COVID-19. Produced via immunoSEQ multiplex PCR; TCRdb's table is partial and in-frame only. The sample includes around 180,000 clones, more than 80% of them seen just once. Sequencing was done on a sample of peripheral blood. The receptors derive from a human donor in a cohort sampled during active COVID-19.

CDR3 loop: CASSTRDMQETQYF. Written as DNA, the CDR3 is TGTGCCAGCAGTACCCGGGACATGCAAGAGACCCAGTACTTC. The chain employs TRBV6-5 and TRBJ2-5; D perhaps matches TRBD1 (6 bases). The CDR3 is 14 residues long. The germline gives CDR1 MNHEY, CDR2 SVGAGI. Trimming removed 5 bases at V and 2 bases at J, with 12 bases between.

Here the CDR3 DNA reads TGTGCCAGCAGCTATCCGACAGGCACTACCTCTGGAAACACCATATATTTT. It specifies CASSYPTGTTSGNTIYF. V gene TRBV7-8 combines with J gene TRBJ1-3; weak D call: TRBD1 (6 bases). From germline, CDR1 is SGHVS and CDR2 FQNEAQ. V was pared by 4 bases and J by 0 bases, with 16 bases between. This CDR3 is built from 17 residues.

The chain employs TRBV5-1 and TRBJ2-7, with a weak D call TRBD1 (6 bases). V was cut by 4 bases and J by 6 bases, with 20 bases left in between. CDR3 length: 15 amino acids. CDR1 and CDR2 from the germline V gene are SGHRS and YFSETQ. The CDR3 sequence is CASSRGQRDDREQYF. DNA for the CDR3: TGCGCCAGCAGCCGTGGACAGAGAGACGATCGCGAGCAGTACTTC.

The chain couples TRBV7-8 to TRBJ1-5; 7 nucleotides match TRBD1. Germline V gene data show CDR1 as SGHVS and CDR2 as FQNEAQ. This CDR3 has 17 residues. The J segment lost 6 bases and the V segment lost 5 bases, leaving 16 bases of the junction unmatched. Here the CDR3 reads CASSLYRAGGRSQPQHF. CDR3 in DNA: TGTGCCAGCAGCCTTTATCGGGCAGGGGGTAGGAGTCAGCCCCAGCATTTT.

V gene TRBV9 combines with J gene TRBJ2-1; 8 bases fit TRBD2. The V segment lost 0 bases and the J segment 5 bases; nucleotides outside the gene matches: 4. CDR3 length equals 15 residues. The germline V gene encodes CDR1 SGDLS and CDR2 YYNGEE. The CDR3 DNA reads TGTGCCAGCAGCGTAGAACTAGCGGCTGACAATGAGCAGTTCTTC. It yields the protein CASSVELAADNEQFF.

The chain is built from TRBV5-5 and TRBJ1-4; 8 nucleotides match TRBD1. Germline trimming cut 4 bases from V and 6 bases from J; bases unmatched to any gene: 8. This CDR3 is 15 amino acids long. Germline-derived CDR1 and CDR2 are SGHKS and YYEKEE (reference sequence). The CDR3 DNA reads TGTGCCAGCAGCCTCGGACAGGGTGTCTATGAAAAACTGTTTTTT. This codes for CASSLGQGVYEKLFF.

The V and J genes are TRBV5-4 and TRBJ2-3; possible D gene TRBD2, 6 bases. Germline assignment: CDR1 SGHNT and CDR2 YYREEE (reference sequence). Deletions cut 1 base from V and 1 base from J, with 10 bases between. The CDR3 length is 15 residues. The CDR3: CASSLYGEGTDTQYF. CDR3 sequence (DNA): TGTGCCAGCAGCTTGTATGGGGAGGGCACAGATACGCAGTATTTT.

Details on this clone: A much more abundant neighbour one base away suggests this may be a read error. The V and J genes are TRBV6-5 and TRBJ2-3; 10 nucleotides align to TRBD2. J was trimmed by 1 base and V by 5 bases; bases with no gene match: 0. Germline V lookup: CDR1 MNHEY, CDR2 SVGAGI. The CDR3 sequence is 14 residues long. CDR3 bases: TGTGCCAGCAGTACTAGCGGGGGCACAGATACGCAGTATTTT. Protein sequence: CASSTSGGTDTQYF.

The chain carries TRBV6-4 and TRBJ1-6; 7 bases agree with TRBD1. Germline CDR1 reads MRHNA; CDR2 reads SNTAGT. Unmatched junction bases numbered 11, after V lost 6 bases and J lost 9 bases. The CDR3 length is 15 residues. The CDR3 is CASSPDRVDGSPLHF. The CDR3 DNA is TGTGCCAGCAGCCCCGACAGGGTGGACGGTTCACCCCTCCACTTT.

The gene calls are TRBV18 and TRBJ2-5; possible D gene TRBD1, 6 bases. The CDR3 is 16 residues long. The germline V gene has CDR1 KGHSH and CDR2 LQKENI. The V end lost 4 bases, the J end lost 4 bases, and 19 bases lay between the germline ends. In DNA, the CDR3 is TGTGCCAGCTCACGAAACCTCAGGGACATAGGAGAGACCCAGTACTTC. It codes for CASSRNLRDIGETQYF.

This clone occurred a few times. V and J are TRBV6-5 and TRBJ1-1; possibly TRBD1 for D (5 bases). This CDR3 has 15 amino acids. The germline gives CDR1 MNHEY, CDR2 SVGAGI. V gave up 4 bases and J gave up 0 bases, with 12 bases separating them. CDR3 in DNA: TGTGCCAGCAGTTCAGGGAAGCGAATGAACACTGAAGCTTTCTTT. This sequence encodes CASSSGKRMNTEAFF.

This clone was seen a few times. V gene TRBV3-1 (or the pseudogene TRBV3-2) combines with J gene TRBJ1-5, with D tentatively TRBD1 (5 bases). Deletions cut 0 bases from V and 5 bases from J, with 11 bases between. CDR1 LGHDT and CDR2 YNNKEL come from the germline V gene (reference sequence). The CDR3 contains 15 residues. The DNA for the CDR3 is TGTGCCAGCAGCCAAGACTTAACCAGGGATCAGCCCCAGCATTTT. Translating gives CASSQDLTRDQPQHF.

The chain has TRBV19 and TRBJ2-7; 7 nucleotides line up with TRBD1. Losses at the gene ends were 5 bases for V and 3 bases for J; bases not matched to a gene: 7. This CDR3 has 14 residues. Looked up from germline, CDR1 is LNHDA and CDR2 is SQIVND (reference sequence). For the CDR3, the DNA is TGTGCCAGTAGTCCAGGGCCAGGGGGCTACGAGCAGTACTTC. Translating gives CASSPGPGGYEQYF.

This clone turned up a few times. V gene TRBV10-3 combines with J gene TRBJ1-1; 8 bases fit TRBD1. This CDR3 region has 13 residues. V dropped 4 bases and J dropped 6; count of bases not matched to a gene: 4. The germline gives CDR1 ENHRY, CDR2 SYGVKD. CDR3 protein: CAISGQGQAEAFF. The CDR3 nucleotides read TGTGCCATCAGTGGTCAGGGACAGGCTGAAGCTTTCTTT.

V and J are TRBV6-5 and TRBJ1-1, with TRBD1 matching 9 bases. Germline lookup yields CDR1 MNHEY and CDR2 SVGAGI. The CDR3 totals 15 residues. V shed 6 bases, J shed 0 bases, and the junction held 5 bases outside the gene matches. CDR3 in DNA: TGTGCCAGCAGGGGGACAGGGAACATGAACACTGAAGCTTTCTTT. As protein: CASRGTGNMNTEAFF.

This sequence joins TRBV5-8 and TRBJ2-2; a weak D match, TRBD2 (5 bases). This CDR3 is built from 14 residues. Trimming removed 4 bases at V and 6 bases at J, with 13 bases between. The germline gives CDR1 SGHTS, CDR2 YDEGEE. The CDR3 DNA is TGTGCCAGCAGCCTACTAGGGTTGGCCGGGGAGCTGTTTTTT. Translating gives CASSLLGLAGELFF.